The 31 T cell receptor beta chains below come from one sample, sequenced in a study of cytomegalovirus exposure and HLA in healthy donors. Primers for the PCR totalled 60 Vbeta and 13 Jbeta. TCRdb's copy holds only in-frame clones and misses some; the assay was immunoSEQ multiplex PCR. Among around 140,000 clones, roughly 74% were seen once, and the ten largest hold around 6.6%. Sequencing was done on a sample of PBMCs. These receptors were taken from a middle-aged woman in good health and CMV-seropositive.

V gene TRBV13 combines with J gene TRBJ2-5; 11 bases line up with TRBD2. The CDR3 length is 15 residues. CDR1 and CDR2 from the germline V gene are PRHDT and FYEKMQ (reference sequence). V trimming: 4 bases; J trimming: 5 bases; junction bases outside the gene matches: 6. The CDR3 sequence is CASSWLAGGRETQYF. The DNA for the CDR3 is TGTGCCAGCAGCTGGCTAGCGGGAGGAAGGGAGACCCAGTACTTC.

This clone was counted ten times or more. The chain combines TRBV7-9 with TRBJ2-3; 9 bases map to TRBD2. The V and J ends lost 8 bases and 2 bases, in that order; junction bases with no gene match: 8. CDR1 SEHNR and CDR2 FQNEAQ come from the germline V gene (reference sequence). CDR3 length equals 15 residues. Here the CDR3 reads CASPGAGGHTDTQYF. The CDR3 DNA sequence: TGTGCCAGCCCCGGCGCGGGGGGGCACACAGATACGCAGTATTTT.

This clone was observed a single time. The genes are TRBV29-1 and TRBJ2-7, with a possible D match to TRBD1 (6 bases). V lost 1 base, J lost 0 bases, and 7 bases lay in between. Germline V CDR1 and CDR2: SQVTM, ANQGSEA. The CDR3 runs to 13 residues. The CDR3 is CSVEGQDSYEQYF. In nucleotides, the CDR3 is TGCAGCGTTGAAGGACAGGACTCCTACGAGCAGTACTTC.

The chain is built from TRBV5-1 and TRBJ2-3; no definite D call. There are 13 residues in the CDR3. Germline values: CDR1 SGHRS, CDR2 YFSETQ. Trimming took 5 bases from V and 6 from J, leaving 13 bases between them. CDR3 sequence: CASSLENRDTQYF. Written as DNA, the CDR3 is TGCGCCAGCAGTCTCGAAAATCGGGATACGCAGTATTTT.

The chain couples TRBV6-5 to TRBJ2-3; 9 bases are shared with TRBD2. V shed 5 bases and J 6 bases; nucleotides not matched to a gene: 6. This CDR3 is built from 14 residues. Germline-derived CDR1 and CDR2 are MNHEY and SVGAGI. In nucleotides, the CDR3 is TGTGCCAGCAGTCTCCGGACTAGCGCGGATACGCAGTATTTT. Amino acids: CASSLRTSADTQYF.

This chain links TRBV27 with TRBJ2-7; 9 bases are a match to TRBD1. V shed 0 bases and J 6 bases; nucleotides not matched to a gene: 6. The germline CDR1 and CDR2 sequences are MNHEY and SMNVEV (reference sequence). This CDR3 has 15 amino acids. The CDR3 region is CASSLSWTGATEQYF. CDR3 DNA sequence: TGTGCCAGCAGTTTATCGTGGACAGGGGCTACCGAGCAGTACTTC.

CDR3 residues: CASSPRYRGPRSGNTIYF. The CDR3, as DNA: TGTGCCAGCAGTCCCCGTTACAGGGGGCCCCGCTCTGGAAACACCATATATTTT. V usage is TRBV28 and J usage is TRBJ1-3, with 9 bases aligning to TRBD1. The CDR3 totals 18 residues. The germline V gene has CDR1 MDHEN and CDR2 SYDVKM. The V segment lost 5 bases and the J segment 0 bases; nucleotides outside the gene matches: 11.

In nucleotides, the CDR3 is TGCGCCAGCGGCCCGGCTAGCCGACACTACAATGAGCAGTTCTTC. It translates to CASGPASRHYNEQFF. This chain links TRBV5-1 with TRBJ2-1, with D maybe TRBD2 (5 bases). V was pared by 7 bases and J by 3 bases, with 17 bases between. The germline V gene has CDR1 SGHRS and CDR2 YFSETQ. The CDR3 has 15 amino acids.

The V and J genes are TRBV29-1 and TRBJ1-4; 10 positions match TRBD1. From germline, CDR1 is SQVTM and CDR2 ANQGSEA. V shed 4 bases and J 8 bases; nucleotides not matched to a gene: 7. There are 14 residues in the CDR3. The CDR3 DNA reads TGCAGCGTTGGACAGGGGGCCCCAGGGGAAAAACTGTTTTTT. It codes for CSVGQGAPGEKLFF.

This clone was counted only a few times. This sequence joins TRBV6-5 and TRBJ1-1; D is unresolved. The CDR3 is 11 residues long. Trimming pared 5 bases from V and 6 bases from J, leaving 7 bases between. Per germline, CDR1 MNHEY and CDR2 SVGAGI. The CDR3 region has the DNA TGTGCCAGCAGTCCCGTATCTGAAGCTTTCTTT. Translated, it gives CASSPVSEAFF.

This clone was seen only once. This chain links TRBV7-9 with TRBJ1-4; D is unclear. The CDR3 is 14 residues long. Per germline, CDR1 SEHNR and CDR2 FQNEAQ (reference sequence). The V and J ends lost 5 bases and 10 bases respectively, with 17 bases between them. Here the CDR3 reads CASSPDMAVGKLFF. Here the CDR3 DNA reads TGTGCCAGCAGCCCCGACATGGCCGTCGGAAAACTGTTTTTT.

The chain couples TRBV7-6 to TRBJ1-1, with no clear D. V lost 1 base, J lost 5 bases, and 8 bases lay in between. CDR1 and CDR2 (germline): SGHVS, FNYEAQ. This CDR3 has 13 residues. For the CDR3, the DNA is TGTGCCAGCAGCTTAGTAGGGAGAACTGAAGCTTTCTTT. Protein sequence: CASSLVGRTEAFF.

This clone was recorded once. This chain joins TRBV6-1 and TRBJ1-2; tentative D call: TRBD1 (6 bases). This CDR3 is 15 amino acids long. CDR1 is MNHNS, CDR2 SASEGT, per germline. V was pared by 5 bases and J by 5 bases, with 18 bases between. CDR3 amino acids: CASSRPAAGVYGYTF. The CDR3 region has the DNA TGTGCCAGCAGTCGTCCCGCCGCAGGGGTGTATGGCTACACCTTC.

As DNA, the CDR3 is TGTGCCAGCAATGCGGGCTACGCTAACTATGGCTACACCTTC. This gives the protein CASNAGYANYGYTF. The V gene is TRBV2, the J gene TRBJ1-2; D gene uncertain. Trimming left V 7 bases short and J 0 bases short, with 12 bases between. The CDR3 is made up of 14 amino acids. The germline V gene has CDR1 SNHLY and CDR2 FYNNEI. Filled out from reference TRBV2 and TRBJ1-2, the complete variable domain reads EPEVTQTPSHQVTQMGQEVILRCVPISNHLYFYWYRQILGQKVEFLVSFYNNEISEKSEIFDDQFSVERPDGSNFTLKIRSTKLEDSAMYFCASNAGYANYGYTFGSGTRLTVV.

V and J are TRBV12-5 and TRBJ2-5, with D maybe TRBD1 (6 bases). CDR3 length: 13 amino acids. Per germline, CDR1 LGHNT and CDR2 FRNRAP. Deletions cut 6 bases from V and 2 bases from J, with 10 bases between. The CDR3: CASGGQNQETQYF. The CDR3 nucleotides are TGTGCTAGTGGCGGACAGAATCAAGAGACCCAGTACTTC.

This clone was seen only a few times. The chain is built from TRBV6-5 and TRBJ2-7; 7 bases map to TRBD1. The CDR3 is 14 residues long. V lost 6 bases and J lost 0; bases outside the gene matches: 5. In germline, CDR1 is MNHEY, CDR2 SVGAGI. CDR3 sequence reads: CASRSQGSSYEQYF. CDR3 sequence (DNA): TGTGCCAGCAGATCACAGGGGAGCTCCTACGAGCAGTACTTC.

The rearrangement links TRBV7-9 to TRBJ1-1; D not resolved. CDR3 length: 16 residues. Trimming took 6 bases from V and 5 from J, leaving 22 bases between them. The germline CDR1 and CDR2 sequences are SEHNR and FQNEAQ (reference sequence). The chain's CDR3 is CASRFPFERDRTEAFF. CDR3 DNA sequence: TGTGCCAGCAGATTCCCTTTTGAGAGGGATCGAACTGAAGCTTTCTTT.

CDR3 sequence: CASSFQGNQETQYF. CDR3 in DNA: TGTGCCAGCAGCTTCCAGGGTAACCAAGAGACCCAGTACTTC. J is TRBJ2-5 and V is TRBV7-8; a possible D gene is TRBD1 (5 bases). The germline V gene encodes CDR1 SGHVS and CDR2 FQNEAQ. V was cut by 3 bases and J by 0 bases, with 8 bases left in between. The CDR3 totals 14 residues.

The chain couples TRBV4-2 to TRBJ2-7; TRBD2 matches 8 bases. The V and J ends lost 2 bases and 2 bases, in that order; junction bases with no gene match: 5. The CDR3 is 15 amino acids. Germline lookup yields CDR1 LGHNA and CDR2 YNFKEQ. CDR3 in amino acids: CASSQMGLGTYEQYF. The CDR3 bases are TGTGCCAGCAGCCAAATGGGACTAGGGACCTACGAGCAGTACTTC.

V is TRBV6-6 and J is TRBJ2-5; 12 bases align to TRBD2. The J call may not be correct, given that the DNA end is closer to TRBJ2-7. The CDR3 spans 15 residues. CDR1 MNHNY and CDR2 SVGAGI come from the germline V gene (reference sequence). CDR3 sequence reads: CASSYSTSGSYEQYF. The CDR3 DNA reads as TGTGCCAGCAGTTACTCGACTAGCGGGAGCTACGAGCAGTACTTC.

J is TRBJ2-7 and V is TRBV7-8, with 8 bases fitting TRBD2. V dropped 1 base and J dropped 6; count of bases not matched to a gene: 2. Per germline, CDR1 SGHVS and CDR2 FQNEAQ. The CDR3 is made up of 13 amino acids. In nucleotides, the CDR3 is TGTGCCAGCAGCTTAGAGCGGGAGACCGAGCAGTACTTC. Protein: CASSLERETEQYF.

CDR3 bases: TGTGCCAGCAGAAGTAGCGGCCTACGCTCCTACGAGCAGTACTTC. This gives the protein CASRSSGLRSYEQYF. The J gene is TRBJ2-7, the V gene TRBV6-5; D may be TRBD2 (6 bases). CDR1 and CDR2 (germline): MNHEY, SVGAGI. V shed 6 bases and J shed 0 bases, with 15 bases lying between them. This CDR3 contains 15 residues.

V gene TRBV5-1 combines with J gene TRBJ2-5, with 8 bases matching TRBD1. Per germline, CDR1 SGHRS and CDR2 YFSETQ. The CDR3 sequence is 15 residues long. V was pared by 4 bases and J by 5 bases, with 10 bases of the junction left unmatched. The CDR3 loop is CASSPLTGVKETQYF. The CDR3 nucleotides are TGCGCCAGCAGCCCACTGACAGGGGTTAAGGAGACCCAGTACTTC.

This clone was seen more than once but under ten times. This chain uses TRBV2 with TRBJ2-2; the D is unclear. The CDR3 loop spans 13 amino acids. V lost 3 bases, J lost 7 bases, and 9 bases lay in between. Germline assignment: CDR1 SNHLY and CDR2 FYNNEI. The chain's CDR3 is CASSDEGVGELFF. CDR3 DNA sequence: TGTGCCAGCAGTGATGAAGGAGTCGGGGAGCTGTTTTTT.

The genes are TRBV4-1 and TRBJ2-7; 14 nucleotides line up with TRBD2. The CDR3 totals 18 residues. Germline CDR1 reads MGHRA; CDR2 reads YSYEKL. After removal of 1 base from V and 4 bases from J, the junction contained 9 bases not matched to a gene. CDR3 sequence reads: CASSQARLAGGPEYEQYF. CDR3 coding DNA: TGCGCCAGCAGCCAAGCGAGACTAGCGGGAGGGCCAGAGTACGAGCAGTACTTC.

V is TRBV19 and J is TRBJ2-6; D may be TRBD1 (6 bases). Trimming removed 6 bases at V and 3 bases at J, with 6 bases between. Germline CDR1 and CDR2: LNHDA and SQIVND (reference sequence). The CDR3 has 13 residues. The CDR3 loop reads CASRQGGANVLTF. CDR3 coding DNA: TGTGCCAGTAGACAGGGTGGGGCCAACGTCCTGACTTTC.

Regarding this clone: A read error may produce the germline difference seen at one junction end. The rearrangement joins TRBV7-9 to TRBJ2-7; 9 nucleotides line up with TRBD1. This CDR3 is built from 16 residues. Germline CDR1 SEHNR, CDR2 FQNEAQ (reference sequence). CDR3 loop: CSSSIDGTGRNYEQYF. The DNA for the CDR3 is TGTTCCAGCAGCATTGACGGGACAGGGAGAAATTACGAGCAGTACTTC.

The chain links TRBV7-9 to TRBJ2-5; tentatively, D is TRBD2 (6 bases). The CDR3 is made up of 15 amino acids. Germline lookup yields CDR1 SEHNR and CDR2 FQNEAQ (reference sequence). V shed 1 base and J shed 5 bases, with 14 bases lying between them. The CDR3 DNA reads TGTGCCAGCAGCTTAGTCTTGGGGGGACCTGAGACCCAGTACTTC. Translating it yields CASSLVLGGPETQYF.

The V gene is TRBV5-6, the J gene TRBJ1-5; D ambiguous. The V gene's germline CDR1 is SGHDT and CDR2 YYEEEE. Trimming shortened V by 2 bases and J by 6 bases, and 15 bases separated the two germline ends. CDR3 size: 15 residues. CDR3 sequence reads: CASSLSPSSSQPQHF. CDR3 DNA: TGTGCCAGCAGCTTATCTCCATCAAGCTCTCAGCCCCAGCATTTT.

The gene calls are TRBV25-1 and TRBJ2-6; TRBD2 might be the D (5 bases). The CDR3 contains 17 residues. Per the germline V gene, CDR1 is MGHDK and CDR2 is SYGVNS. The ends were cut back, 7 bases at V and 2 bases at J, with 18 bases in the middle. For the CDR3, the DNA is TGTGCCAGCACCGAGCAGTGGGCAGCGGCTGGGGCCAACGTCCTGACTTTC. Translation gives CASTEQWAAAGANVLTF.

This chain uses TRBV6-1 with TRBJ2-7, with 7 bases that match TRBD1. The CDR3 consists of 12 residues. Germline trimming cut 9 bases from V and 1 base from J; bases unmatched to any gene: 3. CDR1 and CDR2 from the germline V gene are MNHNS and SASEGT. DNA of the CDR3: TGTGCCAGTAGGGACAGATCCTACGAGCAGTACTTC. Its protein is CASRDRSYEQYF.